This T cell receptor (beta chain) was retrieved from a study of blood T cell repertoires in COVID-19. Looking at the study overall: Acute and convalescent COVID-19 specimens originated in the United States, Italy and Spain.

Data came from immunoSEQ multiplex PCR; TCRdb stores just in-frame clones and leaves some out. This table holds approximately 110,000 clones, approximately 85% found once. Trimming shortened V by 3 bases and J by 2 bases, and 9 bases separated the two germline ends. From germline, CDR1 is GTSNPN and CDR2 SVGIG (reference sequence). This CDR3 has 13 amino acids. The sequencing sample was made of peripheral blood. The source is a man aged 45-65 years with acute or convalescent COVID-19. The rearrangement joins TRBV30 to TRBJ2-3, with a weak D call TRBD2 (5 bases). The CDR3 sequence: CAWRGGPTDTQYF. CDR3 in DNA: TGTGCCTGGAGGGGCGGGCCCACAGATACGCAGTATTTT. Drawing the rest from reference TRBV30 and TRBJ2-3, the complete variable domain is SQTIHQWPATLVQPVGSPLSLECTVEGTSNPNLYWYRQAAGRGLQLLFYSVGIGQISSEVPQNLSASRPQDRQFILSSKKLLLSDSGFYLCAWRGGPTDTQYFGPGTRLTVL.